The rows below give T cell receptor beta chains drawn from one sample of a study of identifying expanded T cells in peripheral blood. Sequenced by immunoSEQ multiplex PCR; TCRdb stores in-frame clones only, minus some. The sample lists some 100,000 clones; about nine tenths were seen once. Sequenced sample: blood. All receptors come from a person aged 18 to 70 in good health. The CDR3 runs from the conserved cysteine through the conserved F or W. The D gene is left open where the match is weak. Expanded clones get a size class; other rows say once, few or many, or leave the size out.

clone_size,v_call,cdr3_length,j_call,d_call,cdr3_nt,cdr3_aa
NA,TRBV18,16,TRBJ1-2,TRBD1,TGTGCCAGCTCACCTCAGACAGGGGAGGGGATTAATGGCTACACCTTC,CASSPQTGEGINGYTF
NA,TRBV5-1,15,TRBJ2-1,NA,TGCGCCAGCAGCTTGCAGGAGAGCTCCTACAATGAGCAGTTCTTC,CASSLQESSYNEQFF
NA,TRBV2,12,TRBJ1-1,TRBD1,TGTGCCAGCAGGGTAACAGGGGCGGAAGCTTTCTTT,CASRVTGAEAFF
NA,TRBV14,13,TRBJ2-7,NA,TGTGCCAGCAGCCCGGGCCTGTCCTACGAGCAGTACTTC,CASSPGLSYEQYF
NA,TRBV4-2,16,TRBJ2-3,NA,TGTGCCAGCAGCCAAGTATCCGGGAGCCCCCCAGATACGCAGTATTTT,CASSQVSGSPPDTQYF
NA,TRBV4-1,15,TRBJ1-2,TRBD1,TGCGCCAGCAGCCAATTGGGACAGCAGCTCTATGGCTACACCTTC,CASSQLGQQLYGYTF
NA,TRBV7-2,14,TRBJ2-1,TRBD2,TGTGCCAGCAGCTTAGCCCGGGGGGGGAATGAGCAGTTCTTC,CASSLARGGNEQFF
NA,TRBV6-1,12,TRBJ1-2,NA,TGTGCCGTCCGGACGGGGACGGGAGGCTACACCTTC,CAVRTGTGGYTF
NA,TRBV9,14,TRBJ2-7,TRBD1,TGTGCCAGCAGCGTGAAGCCCGGACAGGGCGAGCAGTACTTC,CASSVKPGQGEQYF
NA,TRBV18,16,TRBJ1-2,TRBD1,TGTGCCAGTTCACCACTTGACAGGGAGGGGTACTATGGCTACACCTTC,CASSPLDREGYYGYTF
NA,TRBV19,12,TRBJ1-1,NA,TGTGCCAGTAGTATCGGGAGGACTGAAGCTTTCTTT,CASSIGRTEAFF
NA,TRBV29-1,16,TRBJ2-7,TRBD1,TGCAGCGTTGAGTATCGAGGGACAGGTCTCGCCTACGAGCAGTACTTC,CSVEYRGTGLAYEQYF
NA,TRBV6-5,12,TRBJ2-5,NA,TGTGCCAGCAGTAGGCCACAAGAGACCCAGTACTTC,CASSRPQETQYF
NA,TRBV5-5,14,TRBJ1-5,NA,TGTGCCAGCAGCCTCCGGTTGGGCGATCAGCCCCAGCATTTT,CASSLRLGDQPQHF
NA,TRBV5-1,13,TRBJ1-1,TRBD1,TGCGCCAGCAGAAAACAGGGGGACACTGAAGCTTTCTTT,CASRKQGDTEAFF
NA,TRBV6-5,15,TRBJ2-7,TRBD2,TGTGCCAGCAGCCAGACTAGCGGGAGTGCCTACGAGCAGTACTTC,CASSQTSGSAYEQYF
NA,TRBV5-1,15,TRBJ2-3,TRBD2,TGCGCCAGCACCCGGCGGAGCGGGAGAGGAGATACGCAGTATTTT,CASTRRSGRGDTQYF
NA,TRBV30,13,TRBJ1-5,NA,TGTGCCTCTAGCTGGGGCAGCAATCAGCCCCAGCATTTT,CASSWGSNQPQHF
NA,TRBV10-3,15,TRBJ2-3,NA,TGTGCCATCAGTGAGTCGGGCTCGACAGCAGATACGCAGTATTTT,CAISESGSTADTQYF
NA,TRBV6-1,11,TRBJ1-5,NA,TGCCCTACCGAGGGGTGTGGGCCCCAGCATTTT,CPTEGCGPQHF
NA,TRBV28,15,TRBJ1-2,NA,TGTGCCAGCAGTCTGGCAGGGAACGGAAACTATGGCTACACCTTC,CASSLAGNGNYGYTF
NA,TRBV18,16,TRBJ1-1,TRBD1,TGTGCCAGCTCACCACCGGGACAGGGATCGTTCGCTGAAGCTTTCTTT,CASSPPGQGSFAEAFF
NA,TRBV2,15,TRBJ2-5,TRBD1,TGTGCCAGCAGGTTAATAACAGGGGGCGGGGAGACCCAGTACTTC,CASRLITGGGETQYF
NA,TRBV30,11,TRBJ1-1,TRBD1,TGTGCCTGGGAGGGACAGTCTGAAGCTTTCTTT,CAWEGQSEAFF
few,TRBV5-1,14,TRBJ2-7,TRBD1,TGCGCCAGCAGCCCCCGGACAGGGGTAAGCGAGCAGTACTTC,CASSPRTGVSEQYF
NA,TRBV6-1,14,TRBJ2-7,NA,TGTGCCAGCAGAGTTAGATTGGGGTCCTACGAGCAGTACTTC,CASRVRLGSYEQYF
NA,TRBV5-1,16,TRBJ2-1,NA,TGCGCCAGCAGCTTGGGGACCGGGACTCTAAACAATGAGCAGTTCTTC,CASSLGTGTLNNEQFF
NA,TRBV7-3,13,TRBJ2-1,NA,TGTGCCAGCGGGCAGGCCTATAACTATGAGCAGTTCTTC,CASGQAYNYEQFF
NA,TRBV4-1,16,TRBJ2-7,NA,TGCGCCAGCAGCCAAAATTCACAGGTTAGCTCCTACGAGCAGTACTTC,CASSQNSQVSSYEQYF
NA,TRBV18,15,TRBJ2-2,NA,TGTGCCAGCTCACCAAGGCAGGCGGTCACCGGGGAGCTGTTTTTT,CASSPRQAVTGELFF
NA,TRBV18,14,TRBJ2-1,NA,TGTGCCAGCTCACCTGGAGCAGGCTACAATGAGCAGTTCTTC,CASSPGAGYNEQFF
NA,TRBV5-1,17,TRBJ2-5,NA,TGCGCCAGCAGCTTGGCCCCTCAGGGGCTTGGGGAAGAGACCCAGTACTTC,CASSLAPQGLGEETQYF
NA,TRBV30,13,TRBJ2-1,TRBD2,TGTGCCTCACTCAGCGGGGGGTACAATGAGCAGTTCTTC,CASLSGGYNEQFF
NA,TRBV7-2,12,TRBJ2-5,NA,TGTGCCAGCAGCCCGGAGCTGGAGACCCAGTACTTC,CASSPELETQYF
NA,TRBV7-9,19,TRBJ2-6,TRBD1,TGTGCCAGCAGCCCCTGGGACAGGGGGTACTCCTCTGGGGCCAACGTCCTGACTTTC,CASSPWDRGYSSGANVLTF
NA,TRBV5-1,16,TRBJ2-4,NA,TGCGCCGGCCGGGCCATTTGCGTTCTAGCCAAAAACATTCAGTACTTC,CAGRAICVLAKNIQYF